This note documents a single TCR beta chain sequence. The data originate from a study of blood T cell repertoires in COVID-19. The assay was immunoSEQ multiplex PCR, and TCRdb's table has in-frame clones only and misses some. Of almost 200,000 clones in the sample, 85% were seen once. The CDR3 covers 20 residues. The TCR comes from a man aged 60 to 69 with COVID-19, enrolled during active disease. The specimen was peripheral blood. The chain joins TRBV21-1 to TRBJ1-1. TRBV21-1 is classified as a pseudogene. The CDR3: CASSTNQKIRWRESGTEAFF. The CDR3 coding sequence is TGTGCCAGCAGCACTAACCAGAAAATTCGCTGGAGGGAAAGCGGTACTGAAGCTTTCTTT.